Below, one T cell receptor beta chain is given with its context. Its specificity is unknown. Deep-level running was used for the assay. Profiling relied on immunoSEQ multiplex PCR, and the TCRdb table lists in-frame clones only, not all of them. The sample records about 730,000 clones, 72% being singletons. This entry belongs to a study of shared clonotypes between healthy human individuals. Study context: The plates for each donor numbered three CD4 naive, three CD4 memory, two CD8 naive and one CD8 memory.

V lost 5 bases and J 7 bases, leaving 11 bases between the germline ends. This CDR3 contains 12 residues. Germline values: CDR1 SGHNT, CDR2 YENEEA. Whole-study results and caveats: Blood was the only sampled material, and tissue repertoires likely differ. Around 5% of naive CD4 clonotypes were common to a handful of donors.

The receptor's source is a woman younger than 45 in good health. The chain couples TRBV11-3 to TRBJ1-2; D gene ambiguous. The sample consisted of memory CD4+ T cells sorted from blood. Subset reported: CD45RA-negative fraction. The CDR3 loop is CASSLNPTGYTF. DNA for the CDR3: TGTGCCAGCAGCCTTAACCCGACTGGCTACACCTTC.